This TCR beta chain was identified during a study of T cell responses to AZD1222 COVID-19 vaccine. Measured with immunoSEQ multiplex PCR; TCRdb has only the in-frame clones, and not every one. This table has 100,000 to 120,000 clones, 85% to 95% appearing once. The ends were cut back, 6 bases at V and 4 bases at J, with 10 bases in the middle. Germline assignment: CDR1 MNHEY and CDR2 SVGAGI. The CDR3 length is 13 residues. With regard to this clone: The sample holds other DNA sequences that translate to the same CDR3.

Here the sequenced sample was peripheral blood, taken on day 0 of AZD1222 vaccination. The sequence was collected from an adult in good health. The rearrangement links TRBV6-5 to TRBJ1-3, with D maybe TRBD1 (6 bases). The CDR3 is CASRTGSGNTIYF. For the CDR3, the DNA is TGTGCCAGCAGAACAGGGTCGGGAAACACCATATATTTT.